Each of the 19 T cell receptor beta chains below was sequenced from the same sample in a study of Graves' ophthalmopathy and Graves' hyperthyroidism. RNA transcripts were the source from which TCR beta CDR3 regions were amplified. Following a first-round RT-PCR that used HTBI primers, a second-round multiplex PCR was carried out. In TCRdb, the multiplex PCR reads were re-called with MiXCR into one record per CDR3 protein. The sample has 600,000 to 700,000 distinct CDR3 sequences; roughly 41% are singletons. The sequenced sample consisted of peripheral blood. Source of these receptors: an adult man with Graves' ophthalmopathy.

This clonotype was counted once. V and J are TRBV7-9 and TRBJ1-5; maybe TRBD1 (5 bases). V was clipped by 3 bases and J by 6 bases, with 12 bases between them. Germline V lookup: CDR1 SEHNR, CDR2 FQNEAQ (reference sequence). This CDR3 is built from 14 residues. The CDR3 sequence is CASSLGGSLQPQHF. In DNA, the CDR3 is TGTGCCAGCAGCTTGGGGGGGTCTCTTCAGCCCCAGCATTTT.

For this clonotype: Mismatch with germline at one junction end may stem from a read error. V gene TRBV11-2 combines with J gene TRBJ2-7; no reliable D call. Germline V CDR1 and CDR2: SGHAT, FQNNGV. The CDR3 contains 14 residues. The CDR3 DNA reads TGTGCCAGCCGCTTAGACGCCGCCGCCTACGAGCAGTACTTC. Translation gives CASRLDAAAYEQYF. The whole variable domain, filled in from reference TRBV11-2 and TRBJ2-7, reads EAGVAQSPRYKIIEKRQSVAFWCNPISGHATLYWYQQILGQGPKLLIQFQNNGVVDDSQLPKDRFSAERLKGVDSTLKIQPAKLEDSAVYLCASRLDAAAYEQYFGPGTRLTVT.

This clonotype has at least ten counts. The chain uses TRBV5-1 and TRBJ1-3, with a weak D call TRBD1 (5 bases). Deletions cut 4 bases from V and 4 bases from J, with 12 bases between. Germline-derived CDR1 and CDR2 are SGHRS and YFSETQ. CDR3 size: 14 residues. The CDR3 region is CASSIGGSGNTIYF. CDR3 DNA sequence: TGCGCCAGCAGCATCGGGGGGAGCGGAAACACCATATATTTT.

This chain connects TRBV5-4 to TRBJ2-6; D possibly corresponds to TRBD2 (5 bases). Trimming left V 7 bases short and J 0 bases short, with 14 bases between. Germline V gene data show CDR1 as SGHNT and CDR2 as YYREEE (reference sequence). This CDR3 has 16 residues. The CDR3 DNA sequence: TGTGCCAGCTCACCCGGAGGCCACTCTGGGGCCAACGTCCTGACTTTC. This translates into CASSPGGHSGANVLTF.

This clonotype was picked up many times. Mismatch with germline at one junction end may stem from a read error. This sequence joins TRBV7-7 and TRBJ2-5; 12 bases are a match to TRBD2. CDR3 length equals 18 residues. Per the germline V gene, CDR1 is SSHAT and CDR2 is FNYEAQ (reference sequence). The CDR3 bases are TGTGCTAGCAGCTCAGGACTAGCGGGGTCCCTCCATTTGGAGACCCAGTACTTC. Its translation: CASSSGLAGSLHLETQYF.

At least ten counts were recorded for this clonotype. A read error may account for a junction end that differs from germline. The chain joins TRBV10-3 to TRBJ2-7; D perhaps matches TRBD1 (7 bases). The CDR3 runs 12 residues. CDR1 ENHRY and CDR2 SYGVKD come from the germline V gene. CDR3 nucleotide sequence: TGTGCCATCAGTGATTACGGCGGGACAGCAGACTTC. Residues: CAISDYGGTADF.

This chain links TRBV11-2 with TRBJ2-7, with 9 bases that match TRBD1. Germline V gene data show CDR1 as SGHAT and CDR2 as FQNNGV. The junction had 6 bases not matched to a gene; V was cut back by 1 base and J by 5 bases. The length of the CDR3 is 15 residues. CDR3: CASSLAGQGLDEQYF. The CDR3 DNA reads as TGTGCCAGCAGCTTAGCGGGACAGGGTCTAGACGAGCAGTACTTC.

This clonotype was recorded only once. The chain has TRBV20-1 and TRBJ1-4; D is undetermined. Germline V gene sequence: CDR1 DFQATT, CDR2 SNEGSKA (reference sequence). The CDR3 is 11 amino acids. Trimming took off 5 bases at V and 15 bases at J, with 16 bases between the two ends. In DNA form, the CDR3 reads TGCAGTGCTGGGAGAGGACGAATGGTGTTTTTT. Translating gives CSAGRGRMVFF.

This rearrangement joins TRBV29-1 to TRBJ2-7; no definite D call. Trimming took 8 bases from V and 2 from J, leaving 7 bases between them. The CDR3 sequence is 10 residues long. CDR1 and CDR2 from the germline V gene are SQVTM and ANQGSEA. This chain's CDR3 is CSLIPYEQYF. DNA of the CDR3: TGCAGCTTAATTCCCTACGAGCAGTACTTC.

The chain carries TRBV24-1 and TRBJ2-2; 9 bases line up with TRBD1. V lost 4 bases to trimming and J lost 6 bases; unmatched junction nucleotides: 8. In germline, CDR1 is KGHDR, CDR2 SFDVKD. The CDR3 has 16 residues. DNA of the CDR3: TGTGCCACCAGTGACTCCGGGACAGGGCGTCCCGGGGAGCTGTTTTTT. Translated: CATSDSGTGRPGELFF.

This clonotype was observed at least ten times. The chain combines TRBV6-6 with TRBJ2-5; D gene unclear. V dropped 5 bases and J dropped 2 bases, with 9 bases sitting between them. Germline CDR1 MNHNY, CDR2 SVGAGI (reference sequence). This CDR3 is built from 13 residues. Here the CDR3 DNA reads TGTGCCAGCAGTATCGTGGAACAAGAGACCCAGTACTTC. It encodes CASSIVEQETQYF.

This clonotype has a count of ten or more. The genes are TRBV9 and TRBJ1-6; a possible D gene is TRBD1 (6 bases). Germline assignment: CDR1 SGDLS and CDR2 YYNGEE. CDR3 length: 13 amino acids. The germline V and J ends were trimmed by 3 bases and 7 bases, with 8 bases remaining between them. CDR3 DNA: TGTGCCAGCAGCGGGGGGCCAAATTCACCCCTCCACTTT. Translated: CASSGGPNSPLHF.

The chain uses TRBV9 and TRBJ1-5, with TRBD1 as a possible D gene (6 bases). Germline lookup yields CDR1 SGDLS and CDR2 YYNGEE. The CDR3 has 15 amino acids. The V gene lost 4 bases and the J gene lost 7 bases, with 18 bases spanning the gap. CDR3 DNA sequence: TGTGCCAGCAGCCCAAGGACTGGGGGCGGGCAGCCCCAGCATTTT. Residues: CASSPRTGGGQPQHF.

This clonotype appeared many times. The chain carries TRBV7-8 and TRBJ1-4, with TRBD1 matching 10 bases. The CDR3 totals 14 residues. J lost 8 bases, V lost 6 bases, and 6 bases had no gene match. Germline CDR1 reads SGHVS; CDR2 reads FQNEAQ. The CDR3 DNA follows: TGTGCCAGCAGAAGACAGGGGGCAGGGGAAAAACTGTTTTTT. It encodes CASRRQGAGEKLFF.

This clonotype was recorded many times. The CDR3 spells CASSDGIPGYTF. The CDR3 DNA follows: TGTGCCAGCAGTGATGGTATTCCTGGCTACACCTTC. The chain has TRBV6-1 and TRBJ1-2; D is ambiguous. CDR1 is MNHNS and CDR2 is SASEGT in the germline V gene. Trimming removed 3 bases from V and 7 bases from J, with 9 bases in between. This CDR3 contains 12 residues.

The CDR3: CAISRQGQDTF. The CDR3 DNA reads TGTGCCATCAGCCGACAGGGGCAGGACACCTTC. The chain combines TRBV10-3 with TRBJ1-2; 8 nucleotides match TRBD1. Trimming removed 6 bases from V and 12 bases from J; junction bases left unmatched: 6. CDR3 length: 11 residues. Germline assignment: CDR1 ENHRY and CDR2 SYGVKD.

CDR3 nucleotide sequence: TGTGCCAGCAGCGAAGGGACAGAAGAAGCTTTCTTT. Translating gives CASSEGTEEAFF. The V call is TRBV7-6, the J call TRBJ1-1; 7 bases align to TRBD1. The CDR3 extends over 12 amino acids. Germline V gene sequence: CDR1 SGHVS, CDR2 FNYEAQ. The ends lost 5 bases at V and 8 bases at J; junction bases unmatched: 5.

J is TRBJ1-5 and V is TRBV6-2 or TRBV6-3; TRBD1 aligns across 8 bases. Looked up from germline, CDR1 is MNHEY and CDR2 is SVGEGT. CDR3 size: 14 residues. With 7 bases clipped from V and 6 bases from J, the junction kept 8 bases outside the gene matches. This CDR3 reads CASTAQGAVQPQHF. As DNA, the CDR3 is TGTGCCAGCACGGCCCAGGGGGCGGTTCAGCCCCAGCATTTT.

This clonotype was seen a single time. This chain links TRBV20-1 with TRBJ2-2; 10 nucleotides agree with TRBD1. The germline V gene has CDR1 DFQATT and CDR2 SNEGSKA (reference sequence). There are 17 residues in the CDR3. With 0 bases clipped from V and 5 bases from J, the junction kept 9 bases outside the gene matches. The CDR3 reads CSARDPRQGARTGELFF. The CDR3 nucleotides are TGCAGTGCTAGAGATCCAAGACAGGGGGCGAGAACCGGGGAGCTGTTTTTT.